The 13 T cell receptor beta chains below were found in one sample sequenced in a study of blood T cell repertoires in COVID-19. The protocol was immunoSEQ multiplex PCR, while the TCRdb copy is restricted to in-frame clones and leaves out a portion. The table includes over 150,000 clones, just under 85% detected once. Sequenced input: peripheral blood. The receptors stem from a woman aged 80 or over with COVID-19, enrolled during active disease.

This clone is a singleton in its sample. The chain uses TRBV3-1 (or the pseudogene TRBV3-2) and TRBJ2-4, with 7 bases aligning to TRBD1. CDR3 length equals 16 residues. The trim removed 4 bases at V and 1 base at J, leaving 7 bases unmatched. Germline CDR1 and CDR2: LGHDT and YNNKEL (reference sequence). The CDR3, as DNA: TGTGCCAGCAGCCCCGCGACAGGGTTCGCCAAAAACATTCAGTACTTC. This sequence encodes CASSPATGFAKNIQYF.

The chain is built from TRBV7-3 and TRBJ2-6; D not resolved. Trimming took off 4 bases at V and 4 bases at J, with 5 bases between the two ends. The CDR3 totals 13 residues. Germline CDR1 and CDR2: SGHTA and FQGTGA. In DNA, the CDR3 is TGTGCCAGCAGCTCCCGGGGGGCCAACGTCCTGACTTTC. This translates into CASSSRGANVLTF.

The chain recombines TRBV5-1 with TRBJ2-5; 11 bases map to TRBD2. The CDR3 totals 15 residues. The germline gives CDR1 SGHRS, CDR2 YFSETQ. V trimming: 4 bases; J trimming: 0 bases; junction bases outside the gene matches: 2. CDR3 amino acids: CASSGTSGYQETQYF. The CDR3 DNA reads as TGCGCCAGCAGCGGGACTAGCGGATACCAAGAGACCCAGTACTTC.

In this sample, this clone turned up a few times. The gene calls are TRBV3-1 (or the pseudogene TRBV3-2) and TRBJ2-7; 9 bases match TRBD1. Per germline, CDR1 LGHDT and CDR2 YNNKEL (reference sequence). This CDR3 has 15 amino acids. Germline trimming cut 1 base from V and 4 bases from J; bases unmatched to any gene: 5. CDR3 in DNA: TGTGCCAGCAGCCAAGTTGGGACAGGGACATACGAGCAGTACTTC. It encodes CASSQVGTGTYEQYF.

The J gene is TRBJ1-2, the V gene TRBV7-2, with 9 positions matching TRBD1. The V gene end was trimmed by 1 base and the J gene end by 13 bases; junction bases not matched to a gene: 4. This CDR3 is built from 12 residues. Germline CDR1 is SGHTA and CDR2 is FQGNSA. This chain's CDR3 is CASSLETGGVTF. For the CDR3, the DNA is TGTGCCAGCAGCTTAGAGACAGGGGGGGTCACCTTC.

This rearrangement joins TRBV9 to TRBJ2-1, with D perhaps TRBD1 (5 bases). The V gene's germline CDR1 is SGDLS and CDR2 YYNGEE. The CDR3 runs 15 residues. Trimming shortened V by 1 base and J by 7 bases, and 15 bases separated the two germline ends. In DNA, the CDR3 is TGTGCCAGCAGCGTAAGCAACAGGAAGGGTAATGAGCAGTTCTTC. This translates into CASSVSNRKGNEQFF.

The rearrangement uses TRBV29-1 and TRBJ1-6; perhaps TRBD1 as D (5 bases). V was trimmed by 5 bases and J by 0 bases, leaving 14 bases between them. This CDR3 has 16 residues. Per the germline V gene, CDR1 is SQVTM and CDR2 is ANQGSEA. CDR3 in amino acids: CSVRAGTSSYNSPLHF. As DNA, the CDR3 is TGCAGCGTTAGGGCAGGGACTAGCTCCTATAATTCACCCCTCCACTTT.

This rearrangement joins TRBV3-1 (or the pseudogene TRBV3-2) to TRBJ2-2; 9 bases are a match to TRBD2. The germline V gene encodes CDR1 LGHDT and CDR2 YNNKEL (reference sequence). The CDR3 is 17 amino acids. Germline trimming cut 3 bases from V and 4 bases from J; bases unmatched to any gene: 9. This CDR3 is CASSHGIAGAGTGELFF. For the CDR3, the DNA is TGTGCCAGCAGCCACGGGATAGCGGGGGCCGGCACCGGGGAGCTGTTTTTT.

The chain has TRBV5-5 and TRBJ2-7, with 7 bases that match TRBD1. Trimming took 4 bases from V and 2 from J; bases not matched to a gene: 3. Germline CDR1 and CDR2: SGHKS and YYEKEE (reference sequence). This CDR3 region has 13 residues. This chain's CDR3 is CASSRDSPYEQYF. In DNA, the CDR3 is TGTGCCAGCAGCCGGGACAGCCCCTACGAGCAGTACTTC.

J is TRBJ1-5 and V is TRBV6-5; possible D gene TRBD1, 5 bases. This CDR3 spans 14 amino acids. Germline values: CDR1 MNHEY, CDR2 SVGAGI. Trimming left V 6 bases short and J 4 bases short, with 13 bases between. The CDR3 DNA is TGTGCCAGCAGCCCACCGGGGGGTAATCAGCCCCAGCATTTT. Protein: CASSPPGGNQPQHF.

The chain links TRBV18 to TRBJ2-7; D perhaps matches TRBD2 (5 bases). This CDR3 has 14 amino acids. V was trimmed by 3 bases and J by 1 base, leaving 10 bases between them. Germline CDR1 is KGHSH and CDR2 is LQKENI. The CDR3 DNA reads TGTGCCAGCTCACCCGCTCGAGGGTCCTACGAGCAGTACTTC. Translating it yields CASSPARGSYEQYF. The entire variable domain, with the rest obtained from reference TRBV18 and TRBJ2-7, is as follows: NAGVMQNPRHLVRRRGQEARLRCSPMKGHSHVYWYRQLPEEGLKFMVYLQKENIIDESGMPKERFSAEFPKEGPSILRIQQVVRGDSAAYFCASSPARGSYEQYFGPGTRLTVT.

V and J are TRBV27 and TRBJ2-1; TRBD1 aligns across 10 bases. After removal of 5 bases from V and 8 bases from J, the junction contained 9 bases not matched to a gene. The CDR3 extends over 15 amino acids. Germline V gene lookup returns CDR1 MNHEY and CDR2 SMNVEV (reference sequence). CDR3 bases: TGTGCCAGCAGTCCCTGGACAGGGGGATTCGATGAGCAGTTCTTC. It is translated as CASSPWTGGFDEQFF.

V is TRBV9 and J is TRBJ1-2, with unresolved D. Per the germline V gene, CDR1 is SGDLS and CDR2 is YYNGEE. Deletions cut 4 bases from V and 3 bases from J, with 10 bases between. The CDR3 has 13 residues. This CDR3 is CASSPVPDYGYTF. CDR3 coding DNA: TGTGCCAGCAGCCCGGTGCCTGACTATGGCTACACCTTC.